This paragraph covers one T cell receptor (beta chain) sequence. The source of the sample is a study of control samples from healthy donors and cancer patients. The protocol was immunoSEQ multiplex PCR, while the TCRdb copy is restricted to in-frame clones and leaves out a portion. The sample holds about 190,000 clones, around 93% seen once. Material: blood. This receptor was taken from a man aged 30 to 45 in good health.

Here the CDR3 DNA reads TGTGCCAGTAGTATATCGGGAGGCTCTGAAGCTTTCTTT. It yields the protein CASSISGGSEAFF. The chain uses TRBV19 and TRBJ1-1; D remains ambiguous. This CDR3 comprises 13 residues. V shed 2 bases and J shed 6 bases, with 10 bases lying between them. From germline, CDR1 is LNHDA and CDR2 SQIVND (reference sequence).